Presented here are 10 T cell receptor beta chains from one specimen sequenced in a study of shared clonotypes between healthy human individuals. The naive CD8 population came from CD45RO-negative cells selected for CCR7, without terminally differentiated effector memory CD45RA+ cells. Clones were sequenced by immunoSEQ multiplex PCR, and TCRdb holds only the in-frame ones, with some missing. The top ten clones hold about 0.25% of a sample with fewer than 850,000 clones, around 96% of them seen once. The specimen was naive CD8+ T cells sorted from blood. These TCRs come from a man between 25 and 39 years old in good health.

In DNA form, the CDR3 reads TGTGCCAGCAGTTGGCGAGGGTCTAACTATGGCTACACCTTC. Translated: CASSWRGSNYGYTF. The chain recombines TRBV27 with TRBJ1-2; no clear D. There are 14 residues in the CDR3. Between the trimmed V and J ends, which lost 4 bases and 0 bases, there was a span of 9 bases. The germline gives CDR1 MNHEY, CDR2 SMNVEV (reference sequence).

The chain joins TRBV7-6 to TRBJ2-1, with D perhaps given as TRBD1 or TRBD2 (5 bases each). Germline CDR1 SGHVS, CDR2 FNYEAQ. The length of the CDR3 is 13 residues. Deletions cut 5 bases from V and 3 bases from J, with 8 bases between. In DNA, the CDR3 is TGTGCCAGCAGCCGGGACCGCTACAATGAGCAGTTCTTC. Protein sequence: CASSRDRYNEQFF.

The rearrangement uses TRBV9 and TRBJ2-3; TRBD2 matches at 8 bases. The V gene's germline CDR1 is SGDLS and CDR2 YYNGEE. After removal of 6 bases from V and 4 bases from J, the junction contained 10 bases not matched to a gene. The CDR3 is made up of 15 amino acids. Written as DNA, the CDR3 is TGTGCCAGCACCACGTCGGGAGGGCGGGCAGATACGCAGTATTTT. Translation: CASTTSGGRADTQYF.

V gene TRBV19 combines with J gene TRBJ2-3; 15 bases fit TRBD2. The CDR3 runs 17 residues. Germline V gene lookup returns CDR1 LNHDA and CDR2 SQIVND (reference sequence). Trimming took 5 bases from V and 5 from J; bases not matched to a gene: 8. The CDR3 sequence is CASSRTSGRAREDTQYF. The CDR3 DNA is TGTGCCAGTAGTCGGACTAGCGGGAGGGCCCGTGAAGATACGCAGTATTTT.

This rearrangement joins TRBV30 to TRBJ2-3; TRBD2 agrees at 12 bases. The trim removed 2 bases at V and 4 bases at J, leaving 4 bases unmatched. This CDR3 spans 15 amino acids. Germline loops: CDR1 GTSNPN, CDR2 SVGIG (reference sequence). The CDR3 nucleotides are TGTGCCTGGAGTCTAGCGGGAGGGCCCTCAGATACGCAGTATTTT. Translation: CAWSLAGGPSDTQYF.

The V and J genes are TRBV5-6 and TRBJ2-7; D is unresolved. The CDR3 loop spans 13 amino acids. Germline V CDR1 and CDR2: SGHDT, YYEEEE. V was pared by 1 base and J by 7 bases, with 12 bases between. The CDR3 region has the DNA TGTGCCAGCAGCTTGAGCCCCACCGTGGAGCAGTACTTC. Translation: CASSLSPTVEQYF.

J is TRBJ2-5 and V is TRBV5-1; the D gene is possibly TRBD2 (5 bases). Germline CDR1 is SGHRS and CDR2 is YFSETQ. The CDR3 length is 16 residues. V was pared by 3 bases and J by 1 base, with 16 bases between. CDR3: CASSSGGISFQETQYF. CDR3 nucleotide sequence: TGCGCCAGCAGCTCCGGAGGCATCTCCTTCCAAGAGACCCAGTACTTC.

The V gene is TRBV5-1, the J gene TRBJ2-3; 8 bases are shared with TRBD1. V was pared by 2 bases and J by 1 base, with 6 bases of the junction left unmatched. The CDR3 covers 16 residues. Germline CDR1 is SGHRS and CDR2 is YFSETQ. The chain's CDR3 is CASSFPDRGRTDTQYF. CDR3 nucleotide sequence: TGCGCCAGCAGCTTCCCTGACAGGGGACGCACAGATACGCAGTATTTT.

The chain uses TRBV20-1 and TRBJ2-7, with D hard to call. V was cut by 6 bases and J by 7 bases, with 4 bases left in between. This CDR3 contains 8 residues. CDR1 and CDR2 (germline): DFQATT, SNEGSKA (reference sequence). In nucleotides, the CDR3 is TGCAGTGCAGGGGAGCAGTACTTC. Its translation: CSAGEQYF.

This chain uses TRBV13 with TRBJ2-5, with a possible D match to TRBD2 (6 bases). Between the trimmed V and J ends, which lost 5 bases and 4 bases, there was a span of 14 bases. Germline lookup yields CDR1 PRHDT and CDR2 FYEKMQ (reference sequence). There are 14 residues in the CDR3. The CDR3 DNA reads TGTGCCAGCAGCCTAGTGGAGGGGATAGAGACCCAGTACTTC. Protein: CASSLVEGIETQYF. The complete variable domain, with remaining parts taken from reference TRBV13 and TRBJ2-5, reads AAGVIQSPRHLIKEKRETATLKCYPIPRHDTVYWYQQGPGQDPQFLISFYEKMQSDKGSIPDRFSAQQFSDYHSELNMSSLELGDSALYFCASSLVEGIETQYFGPGTRLLVL.